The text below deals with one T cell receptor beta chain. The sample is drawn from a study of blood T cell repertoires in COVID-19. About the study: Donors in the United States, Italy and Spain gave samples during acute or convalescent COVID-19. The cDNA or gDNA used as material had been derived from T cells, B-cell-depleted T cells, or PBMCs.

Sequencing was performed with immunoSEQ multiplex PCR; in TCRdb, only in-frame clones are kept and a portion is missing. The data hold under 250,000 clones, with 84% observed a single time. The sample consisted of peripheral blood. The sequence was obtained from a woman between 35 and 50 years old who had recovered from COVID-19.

The CDR3 loop is CASSRGGSNYGYTF. CDR3 nucleotide sequence: TGCGCCAGCTCAAGGGGCGGATCTAACTATGGCTACACCTTC. The J gene is TRBJ1-2, the V gene TRBV10-2, with TRBD1 as a possible D gene (5 bases). Trimming cost V 8 bases and J 0 bases, with 13 bases left between them. CDR1 is WSHSY and CDR2 is SAAADI in the germline V gene. The CDR3 contains 14 residues.